This T cell receptor beta chain is drawn from a study of neoadjuvant nivolumab and ipilimumab in lung cancer. This clone is medium-sized (0.01 to 0.1%) by share. Its matching antigen is unknown. The data were produced by immunoSEQ multiplex PCR, yet TCRdb's version contains in-frame clones alone and is incomplete. The sample includes around 6,000 clones, about two thirds of them seen just once. Trimming left V 7 bases short and J 4 bases short, with 17 bases between. The V gene's germline CDR1 is MNHEY and CDR2 SVGAGI. This CDR3 is 14 amino acids long. General study points: Higher pretherapy blood TCR richness went with higher resected-tumor richness. Compared with tumor-adjacent uninvolved lung, resected tumors showed greater richness and clonality.

This sequence originates from an adult with non-small cell lung cancer. The V gene is TRBV6-5, the J gene TRBJ2-7; D may be TRBD2 (6 bases). The starting material was tumor tissue, obtained after neoadjuvant nivolumab, alone or with ipilimumab, at or shortly before surgery. The CDR3 region is CASMSGAFPYEQYF. Here the CDR3 DNA reads TGTGCCAGCATGTCGGGAGCTTTCCCGTACGAGCAGTACTTC.